The rows below give T cell receptor beta chains drawn from one sample of a study of T cell responses to AZD1222 COVID-19 vaccine. Only in-frame clones appear in the TCRdb table, and some are missing; sequencing was by immunoSEQ multiplex PCR. The sample has 150,000 to 200,000 clones, 85% to 95% seen once. The sequences come from peripheral blood, collected on day 0 of AZD1222 vaccination. These receptors originate from an adult in good health. Each CDR3 is given without its conserved first and last residue.

j_call,v_call,cdr3_aa
TRBJ1-6,TRBV28,ASSFSPARGSYNSPLH
TRBJ1-1,TRBV2,ASTEGTGATNTEAF
TRBJ2-1,TRBV9,ASSVAPVQGEQF
TRBJ2-7,TRBV3-1/TRBV3-2,ASSQEAEQY
TRBJ2-3,TRBV18,ASSPFLVGSTDTQY
TRBJ2-1,TRBV19,ASTFGGSNEQF
TRBJ2-7,TRBV3-1/TRBV3-2,ASSQEIIGWGQGFNEQY
TRBJ2-7,TRBV11-3,ASSPGSSNEQY
TRBJ1-2,TRBV7-8,ASSLAGGSFENYGYT
TRBJ2-1,TRBV19,ASFGARNNEQF
TRBJ2-5,TRBV19,ASSIRRGSETQY
TRBJ1-1,TRBV19,ASNPQDPGDTEAF
TRBJ2-7,TRBV3-1/TRBV3-2,ASSQVGGPYEQY
TRBJ1-5,TRBV27,ASSFGQGSNQPQH
TRBJ2-2,TRBV7-3,ASSLAGGRFNTGELF
TRBJ2-2,TRBV6-5,ASVNRVANGELF
TRBJ1-1,TRBV19,ASSKGMNTEAF
TRBJ2-5,TRBV14,ASSQLGQPQETQY